This section outlines one T cell receptor (beta chain) sequence together with its context. Its specific antigen is unknown. A junction end diverges from the germline sequence, so it may reflect a read error. Library method: the immunoSEQ multiplex PCR assay. For most patients, genomic DNA was isolated with the Qiagen DNeasy Blood and Tissue Kit and shipped frozen to Adaptive Biotechnologies for TCR sequencing. High-throughput TCR-beta CDR3 sequencing of genomic DNA from most patients was performed by Adaptive Biotechnologies. From the authors' description of their analysis: Adaptive's ImmunoSEQ software was the source of the TCR sequencing data for 15 to 20 patients, while a few other patients were processed with MiXCR and VDJtools. To correct CD4 versus CD8 sorting errors, any sequence found in both subsets at a frequency ratio below 5:1 was removed. CDR3 nucleotide sequences shared between donor and recipient were removed because the origin of such sequences could not be assigned. To count as alloreactive, a clone needed at least 2-fold expansion over unstimulated cells and a minimum CFSE-low frequency of 0.002% (template counts) or 0.001% (read counts). A clone was considered mappable if detected in the sequenced pre-transplant spleen, lymph node, or MLR CFSE-low populations of the donor or recipient. The cumulative frequency of alloreactive clones was calculated as a percentage of all sequences, weighted by copy number. TCRdb stores this immuneACCESS table with in-frame sequences only. Part of the clones is absent; in the studies checked, under half of the shortfall reflects unresolved V genes, and no reason is known for the rest. That table is the source of V, J and clone size, and D and trimming were worked out from the DNA. The sample data list under 90,000 clones, and around 90% of these were observed just once. The ten top clones hold about 4.3% of the sample.

These data originate in a study of graft-versus-host responses after intestinal transplantation (dated by TCRdb to the early 2020s). With regard to the full study: The transplants that recipients received were multivisceral, liver-intestinal, or isolated intestinal. Every recipient was given anti-thymocyte globulin induction, then maintenance tacrolimus and steroids for about three years. Bulk TCR-beta CDR3 sequencing was used to track graft-versus-host and host-versus-graft alloreactive T cell clones in the graft, circulation and bone marrow after intestinal transplantation. To identify alloreactive clones, pre-transplant mixed lymphocyte reaction products were sequenced and compared with unstimulated pre-transplant donor and recipient T cells. Of the approximately 24 intestinal transplant recipients enrolled in the cohort, one of whom was a retransplant, a few patients without pretransplant specimens were excluded. A peak of at least 4% donor T cells among recipient peripheral blood mononuclear cells was the definition used for donor T cell macrochimerism. Samples from a few later patients were sequenced in-house on an Illumina MiSeq with MiXCR processing rather than by the commercial service.

The sample's time point, from its label and the paper: cells obtained before transplantation from donor or recipient. CD3+CD4+ and CD3+CD8+ populations were FACS-sorted from unstimulated pre-transplant donor and recipient cells taken from spleen or lymph nodes. The paper's findings and limits, for the study overall: Early after transplant, peak levels of circulating GvH clones were found to be associated with declines in HvG clones. In the allografts of patients with donor T cell macrochimerism, GvH to HvG T cell clonal ratios were high. GvH clones turned up in recipient bone marrow, with some appearing earlier in ileal mucosa or blood, a pattern consistent with an intestinal mucosal origin. Conclusions were limited by the relatively low number and heterogeneity of intestinal transplant patients.

The sample consisted of unstimulated CD8+ T cells sorted from spleen or lymph node cells, taken before transplant. The source is a human donor who was the organ donor for an intestinal transplant.

The CDR3 protein is CASSFRLAPGELFF. The DNA sequence is given as TGTGCCAGCAGCTTTCGACTAGCGCCCGGGGAGCTGTTTTTT. This chain is built from TRBV4-1 and TRBJ2-2; TRBD2 lines up with 8 middle nucleotides. From its cysteine to its phenylalanine, the CDR3 spans 14 amino acids. Of all the DNA, just the CDR3 is kept, 42 bases in frame from base 1. CDR1 MGHRA and CDR2 YSYEKL were looked up in the germline V gene.